This T cell receptor beta chain was recorded in a study of radiotherapy plus CTLA-4 blockade in lung cancer. The wider study: Disease control was achieved by 31% of patients, and objective responses by about 17%.

The CDR3 has 15 residues. Germline CDR1 reads KGHSH; CDR2 reads LQKENI. V shed 5 bases and J 2 bases; nucleotides not matched to a gene: 5. The method was immunoSEQ multiplex PCR; TCRdb's version includes in-frame clones alone and lacks a portion of them. The sample records 43,000 or so clones, 73% being singletons. Study-level points and caveats: Tumor-derived TCR clones expanded in blood after radiotherapy plus ipilimumab. The best predictor of response was reported to be early blood T cell clone dynamics, with interferon-beta.

It was focal radiation plus CTLA-4 blockade with ipilimumab that patients with chemo-refractory metastatic non-small-cell lung cancer received. As to this clone: The antigen is unknown.

The origin of this receptor is a human donor with non-small cell lung cancer who had a complete response to radiotherapy plus ipilimumab. Sequences were derived from peripheral blood, sampled from a patient treated with radiotherapy plus ipilimumab. The genes are TRBV18 and TRBJ2-7, with 11 nucleotides matching TRBD1. The CDR3 protein is CASSAGTGGTYEQYF. The CDR3 bases are TGTGCCAGCTCAGCCGGGACAGGGGGGACCTACGAGCAGTACTTC.